Each of the 23 T cell receptor beta chains below was sequenced from the same sample in a study of cytomegalovirus exposure and HLA in healthy donors. The PCR contained 60 Vbeta and 13 Jbeta primers. The repertoire was sequenced with immunoSEQ multiplex PCR; TCRdb's copy has only in-frame clones and lacks some. The data show fewer than 200,000 clones, with around 80% seen just once and over 2% held by the top ten. Source material: PBMCs. The receptors were gathered from a woman younger than 45 in good health and CMV-seronegative.

The rearrangement joins TRBV10-3 to TRBJ1-1, with TRBD1 identical over 7 bases. Germline loops: CDR1 ENHRY, CDR2 SYGVKD. V lost 6 bases to trimming and J lost 0 bases; unmatched junction nucleotides: 4. CDR3 length: 14 amino acids. CDR3 amino acids: CAIRGQSMNTEAFF. The CDR3 DNA sequence: TGTGCCATCAGGGGACAGAGCATGAACACTGAAGCTTTCTTT.

This clone occurred a few times. V usage is TRBV2 and J usage is TRBJ2-7, with TRBD1 matching 7 bases. Germline V gene lookup returns CDR1 SNHLY and CDR2 FYNNEI. J was trimmed by 0 bases and V by 7 bases; bases with no gene match: 3. CDR3 size: 13 residues. The CDR3 sequence is CASTRDSSYEQYF. Written as DNA, the CDR3 is TGTGCCAGCACTCGGGACAGCTCCTACGAGCAGTACTTC.

A note on this clone: One end of the junction varies from germline; a read error may be responsible. The V gene is TRBV7-9, the J gene TRBJ2-7, with D unclear. The CDR3 contains 16 residues. Germline loops: CDR1 SEHNR, CDR2 FQNEAQ (reference sequence). CDR3 in DNA: TGTTCCAGCAGCCAGAAAAGTGGAGAGGATCAGTACGAGCAGTACTTC. Translating gives CSSSQKSGEDQYEQYF.

This chain joins TRBV4-2 and TRBJ2-6; 7 bases are a match to TRBD1. This CDR3 is 16 amino acids long. The V and J ends lost 0 bases and 3 bases, in that order; junction bases with no gene match: 2. Germline V lookup: CDR1 LGHNA, CDR2 YNFKEQ. The CDR3 DNA sequence: TGTGCCAGCAGCCAAGAAGACAGGGTTGGGGCCAACGTCCTGACTTTC. Protein product: CASSQEDRVGANVLTF.

The chain employs TRBV7-2 and TRBJ1-4, with 7 bases that match TRBD1. After removal of 5 bases from V and 8 bases from J, the junction contained 11 bases not matched to a gene. This CDR3 comprises 15 residues. The germline V gene has CDR1 SGHTA and CDR2 FQGNSA. The CDR3 nucleotides read TGTGCCAGCAGCCCAGAGGGGGGACAGTTAGAAAAACTGTTTTTT. Protein product: CASSPEGGQLEKLFF. The complete variable domain, with remaining parts taken from reference TRBV7-2 and TRBJ1-4, reads GAGVSQSPSNKVTEKGKDVELRCDPISGHTALYWYRQSLGQGLEFLIYFQGNSAPDKSGLPSDRFSAERTGGSVSTLTIQRTQQEDSAVYLCASSPEGGQLEKLFFGSGTQLSVL.

The chain recombines TRBV6-1 with TRBJ1-6; 7 positions match TRBD1. Germline V CDR1 and CDR2: MNHNS, SASEGT. V shed 3 bases, J shed 8 bases, and the junction held 10 bases outside the gene matches. The CDR3 consists of 16 residues. The CDR3 DNA reads TGTGCCAGCAGTGACCAAGGACAGGACCTAGATTCACCCCTCCACTTT. This gives the protein CASSDQGQDLDSPLHF.

The chain employs TRBV27 and TRBJ2-7, with 8 bases that match TRBD1. V lost 1 base and J lost 6; bases outside the gene matches: 5. The germline gives CDR1 MNHEY, CDR2 SMNVEV (reference sequence). The CDR3 length is 14 residues. CDR3 residues: CASSLYRTGREQYF. The CDR3 nucleotides read TGTGCCAGCAGTTTATATAGGACAGGGCGCGAGCAGTACTTC.

The rearrangement links TRBV28 to TRBJ2-5, with 7 positions matching TRBD2. Germline V CDR1 and CDR2: MDHEN, SYDVKM. The CDR3 sequence is 16 residues long. V trimming: 5 bases; J trimming: 4 bases; junction bases outside the gene matches: 13. CDR3 nucleotides: TGTGCCAGCAGTCCATATCAGGCGGGGGTGGGAGAGACCCAGTACTTC. Amino acids: CASSPYQAGVGETQYF.

This clone showed up just a few times. The rearrangement joins TRBV28 to TRBJ1-1; TRBD1 is a possible D gene (6 bases). The germline V and J ends were trimmed by 0 bases and 1 base, with 9 bases remaining between them. Germline CDR1 MDHEN, CDR2 SYDVKM. This CDR3 contains 15 residues. This chain's CDR3 is CASSLWRGGNTEAFF. In DNA form, the CDR3 reads TGTGCCAGCAGTTTATGGAGGGGGGGGAACACTGAAGCTTTCTTT.

The rearrangement uses TRBV21-1 and TRBJ1-5; TRBD1 is taken as the D call from the table, unchecked against the DNA. TRBV21-1 has pseudogene status. CDR3 length: 17 amino acids. The CDR3 region is CASSKVPGQDSNQPQHF. CDR3 sequence (DNA): TGTGCCAGCAGCAAAGTACCGGGACAGGATAGCAATCAGCCCCAGCATTTT.

The chain employs TRBV29-1 and TRBJ2-5, with 8 bases identical to TRBD1. Germline loops: CDR1 SQVTM, CDR2 ANQGSEA. J was trimmed by 5 bases and V by 2 bases; bases with no gene match: 7. The CDR3 totals 14 residues. This CDR3 reads CSVETGQGYETQYF. CDR3 DNA sequence: TGCAGCGTTGAAACCGGACAGGGATATGAGACCCAGTACTTC.

The chain uses TRBV5-8 and TRBJ1-5; 10 nucleotides match TRBD1. Germline CDR1 is SGHTS and CDR2 is YDEGEE. Trimming took 3 bases from V and 4 from J; bases not matched to a gene: 4. This CDR3 has 15 residues. CDR3 sequence: CASSSRTGGNQPQHF. CDR3 in DNA: TGTGCCAGCAGCTCACGGACAGGGGGTAATCAGCCCCAGCATTTT.

The CDR3 nucleotides are TGTGCCAGCAGTTTACGGACAGGGTACAATGAGCAGTTCTTC. It translates to CASSLRTGYNEQFF. The gene calls are TRBV28 and TRBJ2-1; 8 bases line up with TRBD1. The CDR3 sequence is 14 residues long. Trimming removed 2 bases from V and 4 bases from J; junction bases left unmatched: 1. Germline V gene lookup returns CDR1 MDHEN and CDR2 SYDVKM.

This sequence joins TRBV11-2 and TRBJ2-2, with D possibly TRBD2 on 6 matching bases. The CDR3 contains 14 residues. The germline CDR1 and CDR2 sequences are SGHAT and FQNNGV. Trimming removed 4 bases at V and 4 bases at J, with 10 bases between. The CDR3 region has the DNA TGTGCCAGCAGCTCCGGGACTCCCACCGGGGAGCTGTTTTTT. Residues: CASSSGTPTGELFF. Full variable domain (missing parts from reference TRBV11-2 and TRBJ2-2): EAGVAQSPRYKIIEKRQSVAFWCNPISGHATLYWYQQILGQGPKLLIQFQNNGVVDDSQLPKDRFSAERLKGVDSTLKIQPAKLEDSAVYLCASSSGTPTGELFFGEGSRLTVL.

This chain links TRBV6-4 with TRBJ1-1; TRBD1 matches 7 bases. Unmatched junction bases numbered 6, after V lost 4 bases and J lost 1 base. Germline CDR1 and CDR2: MRHNA and SNTAGT. The CDR3 extends over 15 amino acids. CDR3 in DNA: TGTGCCAGCAGTGCCTCCCGGACAGGGAACACTGAAGCTTTCTTT. Translating it yields CASSASRTGNTEAFF.

DNA for the CDR3: TGTGCCAGCAGCCTCCAGGGCGGAGATTACGAGCAGTACTTC. This translates into CASSLQGGDYEQYF. V usage is TRBV5-6 and J usage is TRBJ2-7; tentative D call: TRBD1 (5 bases). Germline-derived CDR1 and CDR2 are SGHDT and YYEEEE. V dropped 4 bases and J dropped 4 bases, with 15 bases sitting between them. The CDR3 has 14 residues.

The rearrangement uses TRBV5-1 and TRBJ2-1, with D possibly TRBD2 on 6 matching bases. V dropped 1 base and J dropped 15 bases, with 14 bases sitting between them. In germline, CDR1 is SGHRS, CDR2 YFSETQ. This CDR3 spans 12 amino acids. The CDR3 spells CASSLLAGPLFF. Here the CDR3 DNA reads TGCGCCAGCAGCTTGCTGGCGGGGCCCCTGTTCTTC. The full variable domain, in which reference TRBV5-1 and TRBJ2-1 provide the parts outside the CDR3, is KAGVTQTPRYLIKTRGQQVTLSCSPISGHRSVSWYQQTPGQGLQFLFEYFSETQRNKGNFPGRFSGRQFSNSRSEMNVSTLELGDSALYLCASSLLAGPLFFGPGTRLTVL.

This clone was found a few times. The chain joins TRBV29-1 to TRBJ2-1; 14 bases map to TRBD2. V lost 3 bases and J lost 6; bases outside the gene matches: 4. The CDR3 has 15 amino acids. Germline V gene sequence: CDR1 SQVTM, CDR2 ANQGSEA. Written as DNA, the CDR3 is TGCAGCGTTGAGGGGACTAGCGGGAGCCTCAATGAGCAGTTCTTC. It encodes CSVEGTSGSLNEQFF.

The chain couples TRBV4-2 to TRBJ2-1, with TRBD2 matching 9 bases. The CDR3 spans 15 residues. V trimming: 4 bases; J trimming: 5 bases; junction bases outside the gene matches: 6. Germline assignment: CDR1 LGHNA and CDR2 YNFKEQ. In nucleotides, the CDR3 is TGTGCCAGCAGCCGAGAATGGACTAGCGACAATGAGCAGTTCTTC. It translates to CASSREWTSDNEQFF.

V usage is TRBV29-1 and J usage is TRBJ2-4; 7 bases agree with TRBD1. The V gene's germline CDR1 is SQVTM and CDR2 ANQGSEA. V trimming: 4 bases; J trimming: 7 bases; junction bases outside the gene matches: 7. This CDR3 has 13 amino acids. The CDR3 nucleotides read TGCAGCGTTGGAAGACAGGGCGGGAACATTCAGTACTTC. Amino acids: CSVGRQGGNIQYF.

As concerns this clone: The junction and the germline gene differ at one end; a read error may be behind it. V and J are TRBV7-9 and TRBJ1-1; tentative D call: TRBD1 (6 bases). The CDR3 covers 16 residues. CDR1 and CDR2 (germline): SEHNR, FQNEAQ (reference sequence). In nucleotides, the CDR3 is TGTTCCAGCAGCTGGGGGGGAGGGACATACCACACTGAAGCTTTCTTT. Protein sequence: CSSSWGGGTYHTEAFF.

The chain links TRBV15 to TRBJ2-1, with D perhaps TRBD2 (5 bases). Trimming shortened V by 0 bases and J by 0 bases, and 9 bases separated the two germline ends. Looked up from germline, CDR1 is LNHNV and CDR2 is YYDKDF (reference sequence). This CDR3 comprises 16 residues. The CDR3 sequence is CATSRDGESSYNEQFF. DNA of the CDR3: TGTGCCACCAGCAGAGACGGGGAGAGCTCCTACAATGAGCAGTTCTTC. Combining the CDR3 with reference TRBV15 and TRBJ2-1 gives the whole variable domain DAMVIQNPRYQVTQFGKPVTLSCSQTLNHNVMYWYQQKSSQAPKLLFHYYDKDFNNEADTPDNFQSRRPNTSFCFLDIRSPGLGDTAMYLCATSRDGESSYNEQFFGPGTRLTVL.

This clone was recorded a few times. The chain has TRBV5-1 and TRBJ2-7; a weak D match, TRBD2 (5 bases). The CDR3 runs to 16 residues. Trimming took off 0 bases at V and 4 bases at J, with 17 bases between the two ends. Germline V CDR1 and CDR2: SGHRS, YFSETQ. The CDR3 spells CASSLDPGLGVYEQYF. The CDR3 nucleotides read TGCGCCAGCAGCTTGGATCCGGGCCTCGGGGTTTACGAGCAGTACTTC.